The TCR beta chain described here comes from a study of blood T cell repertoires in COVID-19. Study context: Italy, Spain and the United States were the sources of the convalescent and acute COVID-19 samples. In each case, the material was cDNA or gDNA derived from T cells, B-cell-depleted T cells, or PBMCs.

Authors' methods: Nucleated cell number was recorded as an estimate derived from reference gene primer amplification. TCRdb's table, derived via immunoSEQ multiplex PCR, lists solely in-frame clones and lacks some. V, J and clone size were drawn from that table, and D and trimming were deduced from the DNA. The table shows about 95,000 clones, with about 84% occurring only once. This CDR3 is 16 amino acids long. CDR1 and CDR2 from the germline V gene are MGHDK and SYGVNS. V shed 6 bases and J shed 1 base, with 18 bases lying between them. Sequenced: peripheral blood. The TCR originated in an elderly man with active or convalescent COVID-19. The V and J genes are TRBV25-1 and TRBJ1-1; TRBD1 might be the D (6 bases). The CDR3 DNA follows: TGTGCCAGCAGGGACCTCCCCGGGACACCGAACACTGAAGCTTTCTTT. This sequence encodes CASRDLPGTPNTEAFF.